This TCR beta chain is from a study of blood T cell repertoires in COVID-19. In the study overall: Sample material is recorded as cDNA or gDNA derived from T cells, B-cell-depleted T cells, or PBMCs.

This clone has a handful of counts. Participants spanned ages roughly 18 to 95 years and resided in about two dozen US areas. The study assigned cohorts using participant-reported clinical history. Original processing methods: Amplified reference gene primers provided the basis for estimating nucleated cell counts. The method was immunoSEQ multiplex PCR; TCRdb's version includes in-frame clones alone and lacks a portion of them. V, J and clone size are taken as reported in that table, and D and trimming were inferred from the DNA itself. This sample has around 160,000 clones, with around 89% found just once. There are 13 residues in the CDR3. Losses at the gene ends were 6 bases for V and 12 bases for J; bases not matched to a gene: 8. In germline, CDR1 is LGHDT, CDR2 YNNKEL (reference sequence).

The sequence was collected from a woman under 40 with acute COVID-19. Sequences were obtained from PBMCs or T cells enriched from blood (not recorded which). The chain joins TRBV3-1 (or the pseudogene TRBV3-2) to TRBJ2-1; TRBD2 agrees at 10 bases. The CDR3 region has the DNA TGTGCCAGCAGTCGGGAAATAGCGGGAGGGCAGTTCTTC. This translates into CASSREIAGGQFF.